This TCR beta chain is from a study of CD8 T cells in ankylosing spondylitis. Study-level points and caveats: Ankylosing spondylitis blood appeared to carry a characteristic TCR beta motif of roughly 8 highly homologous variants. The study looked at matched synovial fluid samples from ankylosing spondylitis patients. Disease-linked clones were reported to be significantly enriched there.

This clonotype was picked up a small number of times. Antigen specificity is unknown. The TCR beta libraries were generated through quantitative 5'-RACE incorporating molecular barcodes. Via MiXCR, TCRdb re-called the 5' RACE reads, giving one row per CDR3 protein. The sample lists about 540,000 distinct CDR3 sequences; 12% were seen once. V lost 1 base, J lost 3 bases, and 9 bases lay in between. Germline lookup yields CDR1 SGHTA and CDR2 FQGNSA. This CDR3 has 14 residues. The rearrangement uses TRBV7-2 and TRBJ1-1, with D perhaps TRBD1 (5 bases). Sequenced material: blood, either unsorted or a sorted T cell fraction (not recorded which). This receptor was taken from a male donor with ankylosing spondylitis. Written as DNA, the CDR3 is TGTGCCAGCAGCTTAGGGACAACCCACACTGAAGCTTTCTTT. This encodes CASSLGTTHTEAFF. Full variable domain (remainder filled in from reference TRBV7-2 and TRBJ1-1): GAGVSQSPSNKVTEKGKDVELRCDPISGHTALYWYRQSLGQGLEFLIYFQGNSAPDKSGLPSDRFSAERTGGSVSTLTIQRTQQEDSAVYLCASSLGTTHTEAFFGQGTRLTVV.